This T cell receptor beta chain was observed in a study of technical replicates of blood from a handful of donors. This CDR3 has 15 amino acids. Germline loops: CDR1 KGHSH, CDR2 LQKENI. V lost 4 bases, J lost 2 bases, and 5 bases stayed unmatched. Sequenced by immunoSEQ multiplex PCR; TCRdb stores in-frame clones only, minus some. The sample has about 93,000 clones, about 96% seen once; the top ten hold about 0.26%. Sequences were obtained from T cells isolated from PBMCs. The chain recombines TRBV18 with TRBJ2-1, with 7 bases fitting TRBD1. The receptor's source is a human donor in good health. CDR3 nucleotide sequence: TGTGCCAGCTCACAAGACAGGGCCCCCTACAATGAGCAGTTCTTC. This sequence encodes CASSQDRAPYNEQFF.